This T cell receptor (beta chain) was documented in a study of blood T cell repertoires in COVID-19. V was cut by 3 bases and J by 0 bases, with 12 bases left in between. From germline, CDR1 is ENHRY and CDR2 SYGVKD. CDR3 length: 16 amino acids. Authors' data handling: Counts of nucleated cells, estimated from reference gene primer amplification, were obtained. Profiled with immunoSEQ multiplex PCR; TCRdb holds only in-frame clones, not every one. The V and J calls and clone size come from that table; D and trimming were worked out from the DNA. The table lists 250,000 or so clones, approximately 90% of them singletons. The participants were between roughly 18 and 89 years old and came from 20 to 30 US areas. Which cohort a participant joined came from the clinical history participants gave.

This sequence joins TRBV10-3 and TRBJ1-3; D ambiguous. Sample: PBMCs or T cells enriched from blood (not recorded which). This receptor was identified in a woman aged 25 to 39 with acute COVID-19. The DNA for the CDR3 is TGTGCCATCAGTGAATATGAGGGCCTCTCTGGAAACACCATATATTTT. Amino acid sequence: CAISEYEGLSGNTIYF.